The 3 T cell receptor beta chains in this list originate from one sample, sequenced in a study of cytomegalovirus exposure and HLA in healthy donors. The protocol was immunoSEQ multiplex PCR, while the TCRdb copy is restricted to in-frame clones and leaves out a portion. The table records roughly 350,000 clones, about nine tenths of them present only once. What was sequenced was PBMCs. All receptors derive from a woman aged 18-30 years in good health and CMV-seronegative.

The rearrangement links TRBV6-1 to TRBJ2-6; 7 nucleotides align to TRBD2. Germline-derived CDR1 and CDR2 are MNHNS and SASEGT. The CDR3 is made up of 16 amino acids. The ends lost 2 bases at V and 4 bases at J; junction bases unmatched: 5. CDR3 bases: TGTGCCAGCAGTGAATGGGGAGGGGACGGGGCCAACGTCCTGACTTTC. The encoded protein is CASSEWGGDGANVLTF.

The rearrangement joins TRBV4-3 to TRBJ2-1; a possible D gene is TRBD1 (5 bases). The V gene lost 4 bases and the J gene lost 3 bases, with 10 bases spanning the gap. Germline CDR1 is LGHNA and CDR2 is YSLEER. The CDR3 is made up of 14 amino acids. CDR3 coding DNA: TGCGCCAGCAGCCCATACAGGAGCTACAATGAGCAGTTCTTC. This gives the protein CASSPYRSYNEQFF.

The chain links TRBV19 to TRBJ1-1; a weak D match, TRBD1 (5 bases). The CDR3 contains 12 residues. Per germline, CDR1 LNHDA and CDR2 SQIVND (reference sequence). Trimming removed 10 bases from V and 0 bases from J, with 9 bases in between. The CDR3 sequence: CATRQMNTEAFF. The CDR3 coding sequence is TGTGCCACCAGACAGATGAACACTGAAGCTTTCTTT.